There are many counts of the clone carrying this T cell receptor (beta chain). Its target is unknown. V was shortened by 10 bases and J by 4 bases, with 16 bases between the two germline ends. CDR3 length: 13 residues. Germline-derived CDR1 and CDR2 are LNHDA and SQIVND (reference sequence). The data originate from a study of T cell repertoires in cytomegalovirus infection. Study as a whole: Indications came from public TCR beta signatures; they pointed to CMV infection and to a matching HLA type. Whole-study results and caveats: In two of eight donors, the top clonotype was HLA-C-restricted CMV-specific. Cumulated frequencies of public TCR beta families served to identify carriers of CMV plus the relevant HLA.

From the reads, TCRdb called clonotypes with MiXCR, one entry per CDR3 protein. The sample holds some 77,000 distinct CDR3 sequences, around 3.5% seen once. Sequences were obtained from PBMCs. V usage is TRBV19 and J usage is TRBJ2-5; D gene unclear. This TCR was sampled from a human donor in good health (CMV status not recorded). Some clones in this sample may be carry-over from other donors' samples. The CDR3 sequence: CATSEIRGETQYF. CDR3 DNA: TGTGCCACTTCGGAGATTCGAGGAGAGACCCAGTACTTC.